The clone carrying this T cell receptor (beta chain) was detected ten times or more. Its antigen is as yet unknown. This CDR3 is built from 13 residues. V was trimmed by 5 bases and J by 5 bases, leaving 12 bases between them. Time point in this sample: sample taken at primary tumor resection. The donor group consisted of around 66 patients who had untreated, early-stage non-small cell lung cancer. Sequencing covered unsorted whole RNA taken from tumor, nontumor lung or frozen PBMC. This sample stems from a study of spatial heterogeneity in lung cancer. TCRdb itself ran the 5' RACE reads through MiXCR, one entry per CDR3 protein. The sample contains about 28,000 distinct CDR3 sequences, under 8.5% of which appear only once. Study outcomes and limitations: In tumors, expanded intratumoral alpha and beta TCR counts tracked mutation counts.

The clonotype was recovered from a male donor with early-stage non-small cell lung cancer. The chain joins TRBV12-3 or TRBV12-4 to TRBJ2-5; unclear D gene. The sample here was lung tumor tissue, taken at surgery. As DNA, the CDR3 is TGTGCCAGCAGTCGACTGAACCCGGAGACCCAGTACTTC. Amino acids: CASSRLNPETQYF.